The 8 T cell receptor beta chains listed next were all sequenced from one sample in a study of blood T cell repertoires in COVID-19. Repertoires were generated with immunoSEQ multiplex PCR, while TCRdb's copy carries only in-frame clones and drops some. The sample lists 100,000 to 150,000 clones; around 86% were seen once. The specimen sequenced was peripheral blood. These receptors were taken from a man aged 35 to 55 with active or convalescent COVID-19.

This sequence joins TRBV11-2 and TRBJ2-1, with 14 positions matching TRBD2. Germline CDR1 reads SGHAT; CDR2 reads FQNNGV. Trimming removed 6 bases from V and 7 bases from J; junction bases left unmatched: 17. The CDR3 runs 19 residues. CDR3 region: CASSFRRTSGGFHRNEQFF. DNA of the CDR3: TGTGCCAGCAGTTTTAGACGGACTAGCGGGGGGTTTCATAGGAATGAGCAGTTCTTC.

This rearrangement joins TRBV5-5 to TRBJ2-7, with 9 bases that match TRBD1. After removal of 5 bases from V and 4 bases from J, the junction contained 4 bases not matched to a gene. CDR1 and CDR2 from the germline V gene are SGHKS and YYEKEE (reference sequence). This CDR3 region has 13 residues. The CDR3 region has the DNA TGTGCCAGCAGACGGACAGGGGTTTACGAGCAGTACTTC. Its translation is CASRRTGVYEQYF.

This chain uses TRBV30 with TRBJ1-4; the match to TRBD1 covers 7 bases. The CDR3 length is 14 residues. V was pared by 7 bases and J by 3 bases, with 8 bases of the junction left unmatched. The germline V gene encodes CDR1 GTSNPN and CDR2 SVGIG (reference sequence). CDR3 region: CASNRGQPNEKLFF. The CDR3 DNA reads TGTGCCTCCAACCGGGGACAGCCTAATGAAAAACTGTTTTTT.

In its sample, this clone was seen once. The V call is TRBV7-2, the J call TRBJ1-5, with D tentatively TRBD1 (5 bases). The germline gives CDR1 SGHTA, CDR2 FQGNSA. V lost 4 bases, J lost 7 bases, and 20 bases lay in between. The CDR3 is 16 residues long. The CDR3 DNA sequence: TGTGCCAGCAGCTCATGGGGGGGAGTATTAGAGCAGCCCCAGCATTTT. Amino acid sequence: CASSSWGGVLEQPQHF.

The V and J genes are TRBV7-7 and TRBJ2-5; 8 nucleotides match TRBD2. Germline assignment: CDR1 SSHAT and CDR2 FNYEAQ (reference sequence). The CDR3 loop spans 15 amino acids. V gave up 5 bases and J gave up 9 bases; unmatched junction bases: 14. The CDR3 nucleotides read TGTGCCAGCAGCCCATCCTCGGGGGGGCGAGTCTCCCAGTACTTC. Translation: CASSPSSGGRVSQYF.

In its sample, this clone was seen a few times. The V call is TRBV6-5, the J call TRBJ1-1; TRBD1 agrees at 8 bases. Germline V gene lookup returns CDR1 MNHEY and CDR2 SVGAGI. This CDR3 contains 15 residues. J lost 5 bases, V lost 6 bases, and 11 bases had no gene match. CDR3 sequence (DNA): TGTGCCAGCAGCGACACCGACAGGGGAGGGACTGAAGCTTTCTTT. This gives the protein CASSDTDRGGTEAFF.

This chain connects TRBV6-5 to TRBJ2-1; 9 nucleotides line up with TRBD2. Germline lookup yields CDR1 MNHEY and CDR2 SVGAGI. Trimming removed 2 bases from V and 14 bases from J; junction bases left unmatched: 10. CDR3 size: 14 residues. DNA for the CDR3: TGTGCCAGCAGTTACGATTCGGCGGGGGGGATAAAGTTCTTC. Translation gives CASSYDSAGGIKFF.

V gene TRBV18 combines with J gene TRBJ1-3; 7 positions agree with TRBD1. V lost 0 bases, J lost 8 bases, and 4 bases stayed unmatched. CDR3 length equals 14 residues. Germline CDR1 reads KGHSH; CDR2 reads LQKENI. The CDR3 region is CASSPPQGSHTIYF. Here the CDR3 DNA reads TGTGCCAGCTCACCACCACAGGGGAGTCACACCATATATTTT.